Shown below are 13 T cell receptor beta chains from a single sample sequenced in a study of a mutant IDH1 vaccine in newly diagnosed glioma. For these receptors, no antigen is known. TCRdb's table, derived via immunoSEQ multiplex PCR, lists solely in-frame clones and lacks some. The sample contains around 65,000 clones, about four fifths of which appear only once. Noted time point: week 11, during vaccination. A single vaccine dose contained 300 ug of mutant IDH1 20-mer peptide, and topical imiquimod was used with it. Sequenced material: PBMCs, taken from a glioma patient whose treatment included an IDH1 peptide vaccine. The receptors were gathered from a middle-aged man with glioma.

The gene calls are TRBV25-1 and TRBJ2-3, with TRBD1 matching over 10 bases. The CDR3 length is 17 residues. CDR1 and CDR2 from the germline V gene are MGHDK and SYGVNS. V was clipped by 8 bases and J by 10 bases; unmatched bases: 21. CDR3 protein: CASFPNRDRGLSSAQYF. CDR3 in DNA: TGTGCCAGCTTCCCCAACCGGGACAGGGGTTTGAGTTCGGCGCAGTATTTT.

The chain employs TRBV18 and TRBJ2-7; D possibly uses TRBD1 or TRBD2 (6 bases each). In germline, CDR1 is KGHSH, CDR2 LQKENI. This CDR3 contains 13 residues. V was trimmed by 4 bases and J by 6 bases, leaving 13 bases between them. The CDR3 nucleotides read TGTGCCAGCTCACTACAACAGGGAGGCGAGCAGTACTTC. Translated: CASSLQQGGEQYF.

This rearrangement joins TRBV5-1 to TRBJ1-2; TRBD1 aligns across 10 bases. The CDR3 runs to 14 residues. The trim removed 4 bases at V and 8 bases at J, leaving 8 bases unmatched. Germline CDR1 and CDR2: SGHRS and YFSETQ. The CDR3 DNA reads TGCGCCAGCAGCGAAGGGACAGGGGATGCGGGCTACACCTTC. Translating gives CASSEGTGDAGYTF.

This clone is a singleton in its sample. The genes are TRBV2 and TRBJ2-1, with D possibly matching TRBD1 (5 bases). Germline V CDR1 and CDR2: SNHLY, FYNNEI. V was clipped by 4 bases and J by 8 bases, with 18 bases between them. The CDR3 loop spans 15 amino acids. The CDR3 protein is CASSVRERIVDEQFF. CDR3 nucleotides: TGTGCCAGCAGTGTCAGGGAAAGGATTGTCGATGAGCAGTTCTTC.

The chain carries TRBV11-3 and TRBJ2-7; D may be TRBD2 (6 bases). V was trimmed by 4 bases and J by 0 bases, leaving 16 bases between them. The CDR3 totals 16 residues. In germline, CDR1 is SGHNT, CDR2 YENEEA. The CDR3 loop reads CASSSRTDGSSYEQYF. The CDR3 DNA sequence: TGTGCCAGCAGCTCTCGAACAGACGGGAGCTCCTACGAGCAGTACTTC.

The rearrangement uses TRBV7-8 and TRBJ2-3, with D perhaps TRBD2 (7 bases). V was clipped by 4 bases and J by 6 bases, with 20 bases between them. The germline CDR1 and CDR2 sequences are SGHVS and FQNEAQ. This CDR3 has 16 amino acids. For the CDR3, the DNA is TGTGCCAGCAGCTCCTCGCGGGGGCGGGAGCTGGATACGCAGTATTTT. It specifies CASSSSRGRELDTQYF. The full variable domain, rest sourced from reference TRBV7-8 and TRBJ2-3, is GAGVSQSPRYKVAKRGQDVALRCDPISGHVSLFWYQQALGQGPEFLTYFQNEAQLDKSGLPSDRFFAERPEGSVSTLKIQRTQQEDSAVYLCASSSSRGRELDTQYFGPGTRLTVL.

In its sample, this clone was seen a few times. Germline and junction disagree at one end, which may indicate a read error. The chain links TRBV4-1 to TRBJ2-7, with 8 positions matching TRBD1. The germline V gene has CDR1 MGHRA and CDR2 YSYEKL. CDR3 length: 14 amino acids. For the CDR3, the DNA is TGCGCCAGCAGCCAAGCAGGACAGGGAGGAGTTGAGCACTTC. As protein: CASSQAGQGGVEHF.

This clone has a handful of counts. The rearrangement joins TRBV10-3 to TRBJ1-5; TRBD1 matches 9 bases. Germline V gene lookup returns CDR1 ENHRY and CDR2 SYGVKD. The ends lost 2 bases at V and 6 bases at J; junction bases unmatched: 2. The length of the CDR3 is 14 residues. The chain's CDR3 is CAISEDRGGQPQHF. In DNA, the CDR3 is TGTGCCATCAGTGAGGACAGGGGGGGTCAGCCCCAGCATTTT.

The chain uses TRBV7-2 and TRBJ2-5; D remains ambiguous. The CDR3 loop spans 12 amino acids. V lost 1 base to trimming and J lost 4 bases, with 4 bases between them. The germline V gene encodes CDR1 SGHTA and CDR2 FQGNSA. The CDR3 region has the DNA TGTGCCAGCAGCTTAGGGTTAGAGACCCAGTACTTC. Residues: CASSLGLETQYF. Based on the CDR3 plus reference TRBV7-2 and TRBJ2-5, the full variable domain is GAGVSQSPSNKVTEKGKDVELRCDPISGHTALYWYRQSLGQGLEFLIYFQGNSAPDKSGLPSDRFSAERTGGSVSTLTIQRTQQEDSAVYLCASSLGLETQYFGPGTRLLVL.

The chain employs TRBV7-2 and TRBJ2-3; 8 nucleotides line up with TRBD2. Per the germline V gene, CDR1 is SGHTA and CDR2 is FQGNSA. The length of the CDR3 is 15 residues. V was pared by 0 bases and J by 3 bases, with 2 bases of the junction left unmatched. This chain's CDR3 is CASSLASGVTDTQYF. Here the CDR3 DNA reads TGTGCCAGCAGCTTAGCTAGCGGGGTTACAGATACGCAGTATTTT. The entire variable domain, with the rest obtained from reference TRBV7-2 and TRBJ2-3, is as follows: GAGVSQSPSNKVTEKGKDVELRCDPISGHTALYWYRQSLGQGLEFLIYFQGNSAPDKSGLPSDRFSAERTGGSVSTLTIQRTQQEDSAVYLCASSLASGVTDTQYFGPGTRLTVL.

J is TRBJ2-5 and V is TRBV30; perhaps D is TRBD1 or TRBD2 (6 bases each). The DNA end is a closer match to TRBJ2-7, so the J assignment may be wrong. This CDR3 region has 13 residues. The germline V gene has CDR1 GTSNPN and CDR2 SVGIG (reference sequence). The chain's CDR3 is CAWSAGAVHEQYF. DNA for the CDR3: TGTGCCTGGAGTGCGGGGGCTGTTCACGAGCAGTACTTC.

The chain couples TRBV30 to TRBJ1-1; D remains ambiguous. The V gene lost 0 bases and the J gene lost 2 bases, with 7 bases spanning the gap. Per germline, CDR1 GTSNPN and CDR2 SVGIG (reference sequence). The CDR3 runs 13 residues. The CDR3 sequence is CAWSVDVNTEAFF. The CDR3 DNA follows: TGTGCCTGGAGTGTCGACGTAAACACTGAAGCTTTCTTT. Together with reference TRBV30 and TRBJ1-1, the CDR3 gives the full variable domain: SQTIHQWPATLVQPVGSPLSLECTVEGTSNPNLYWYRQAAGRGLQLLFYSVGIGQISSEVPQNLSASRPQDRQFILSSKKLLLSDSGFYLCAWSVDVNTEAFFGQGTRLTVV.

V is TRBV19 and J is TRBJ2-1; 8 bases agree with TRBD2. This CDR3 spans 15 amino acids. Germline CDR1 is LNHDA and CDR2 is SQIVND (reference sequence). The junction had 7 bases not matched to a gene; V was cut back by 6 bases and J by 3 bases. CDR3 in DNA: TGTGCCAGTAGACCACGGGAGGGCCACTACAATGAGCAGTTCTTC. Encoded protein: CASRPREGHYNEQFF.